Following are 17 T cell receptor beta chains from one sample sequenced in a study of PD-1 blockade in classical Hodgkin lymphoma. Sequencing was performed with immunoSEQ multiplex PCR; in TCRdb, only in-frame clones are kept and a portion is missing. The data contain roughly 41,000 clones, about two thirds of them seen just once; the ten biggest clones take up about 2.7%. Time point described: cycle 4 day 1 (C4D1), after 5 to 7 weeks of nivolumab. Following autologous stem cell transplantation, relapse occurred in every patient, and exposure to brentuximab vedotin varied. Source: peripheral blood mononuclear cells (PBMCs), taken before the fourth cycle of nivolumab. These receptors originate from a human donor with classical Hodgkin lymphoma.

In its sample, this clone was seen a few times. V and J are TRBV5-6 and TRBJ1-1; D remains ambiguous. CDR3 length: 14 amino acids. Germline V gene lookup returns CDR1 SGHDT and CDR2 YYEEEE. Trimming shortened V by 3 bases and J by 0 bases, and 9 bases separated the two germline ends. The DNA for the CDR3 is TGTGCCAGCAGCTACCCCCGGTTGAACACTGAAGCTTTCTTT. Translation gives CASSYPRLNTEAFF.

This chain uses TRBV5-1 with TRBJ2-7; D perhaps matches TRBD2 (6 bases). V lost 3 bases and J lost 2, with 12 bases in between. CDR1 is SGHRS and CDR2 is YFSETQ in the germline V gene. This CDR3 region has 14 residues. In DNA form, the CDR3 reads TGCGCCAGCAGCTACTTAGCGGAGACCTACGAGCAGTACTTC. Protein: CASSYLAETYEQYF. The full variable domain, rest sourced from reference TRBV5-1 and TRBJ2-7, is KAGVTQTPRYLIKTRGQQVTLSCSPISGHRSVSWYQQTPGQGLQFLFEYFSETQRNKGNFPGRFSGRQFSNSRSEMNVSTLELGDSALYLCASSYLAETYEQYFGPGTRLTVT.

The chain links TRBV6-1 to TRBJ2-7; D is perhaps TRBD2 (6 bases). The germline V gene has CDR1 MNHNS and CDR2 SASEGT. The V end lost 6 bases, the J end lost 3 bases, and 12 bases lay between the germline ends. The CDR3 spans 13 residues. CDR3 nucleotide sequence: TGTGCCAGCAGGAGGATGGGGGGCTACGAGCAGTACTTC. As protein: CASRRMGGYEQYF.

This clone was recorded a few times. This chain links TRBV28 with TRBJ2-1; D gene uncertain. The CDR3 is 13 amino acids. With 4 bases removed from V and 7 bases from J, the gap between germline ends came to 11 bases. The germline CDR1 and CDR2 sequences are MDHEN and SYDVKM. The CDR3 DNA sequence: TGTGCCAGCAGTTCCACGAGCGCTAATGAGCAGTTCTTC. It codes for CASSSTSANEQFF.

The rearrangement joins TRBV4-2 to TRBJ2-1; D is tentatively TRBD1 or TRBD2 (6 bases each). Between the trimmed V and J ends, which lost 0 bases and 13 bases, there was a span of 10 bases. CDR3 length equals 12 residues. In germline, CDR1 is LGHNA, CDR2 YNFKEQ. CDR3: CASSQDSGGQFF. In nucleotides, the CDR3 is TGTGCCAGCAGCCAAGATTCCGGGGGCCAGTTCTTC.

The J gene is TRBJ2-5, the V gene TRBV25-1; D gene uncertain. CDR1 is MGHDK, CDR2 SYGVNS, per germline. Trimming shortened V by 8 bases and J by 3 bases, and 16 bases separated the two germline ends. The CDR3 loop spans 14 amino acids. The CDR3 DNA follows: TGTGCCAGCGCCTTGAATGCCATCAAAGAGACCCAGTACTTC. Protein: CASALNAIKETQYF.

A single count supports this clone. V gene TRBV7-2 combines with J gene TRBJ2-1; D is perhaps TRBD1 or TRBD2 (5 bases each). The CDR3 covers 15 residues. With 5 bases removed from V and 0 bases from J, the gap between germline ends came to 11 bases. Germline CDR1 and CDR2: SGHTA and FQGNSA. The CDR3 DNA reads TGTGCCAGCAGCCCTTCGGGGACCTCCTACAATGAGCAGTTCTTC. Amino acids: CASSPSGTSYNEQFF.

The chain links TRBV7-9 to TRBJ1-2; unclear D gene. Germline V gives CDR1 SEHNR, CDR2 FQNEAQ (reference sequence). Trimming cost V 1 base and J 7 bases, with 13 bases left between them. This CDR3 has 14 amino acids. The CDR3 nucleotides read TGTGCCAGCAGCTTAGACAGCGGGTCGGGTGGCTACACCTTC. Translated: CASSLDSGSGGYTF.

This chain connects TRBV7-9 to TRBJ1-1; D is undetermined. From germline, CDR1 is SEHNR and CDR2 FQNEAQ (reference sequence). Trimming removed 1 base from V and 5 bases from J, with 8 bases in between. The CDR3 loop spans 13 amino acids. CDR3 in amino acids: CASSLGMSTEAFF. CDR3 nucleotide sequence: TGTGCCAGCAGCTTAGGGATGAGTACTGAAGCTTTCTTT.

V is TRBV28 and J is TRBJ2-1; D uncertain. Germline V gives CDR1 MDHEN, CDR2 SYDVKM. V was pared by 5 bases and J by 5 bases, with 13 bases between. The CDR3 length is 14 residues. CDR3 protein: CASSLVGRNNEQFF. The DNA of the CDR3 is TGTGCCAGCAGTCTAGTCGGTCGAAACAATGAGCAGTTCTTC.

This clone appeared once. The chain has TRBV27 and TRBJ2-7; possibly TRBD1 for D (5 bases). Between the trimmed V and J ends, which lost 3 bases and 8 bases, there was a span of 11 bases. The CDR3 contains 12 residues. Germline assignment: CDR1 MNHEY and CDR2 SMNVEV (reference sequence). The CDR3 loop reads CASSFSQGKQYF. DNA of the CDR3: TGTGCCAGCAGTTTTAGTCAGGGCAAGCAGTACTTC.

The V call is TRBV30, the J call TRBJ1-1, with 10 bases aligning to TRBD1. Germline V gene sequence: CDR1 GTSNPN, CDR2 SVGIG (reference sequence). Unmatched junction bases numbered 7, after V lost 2 bases and J lost 4 bases. This CDR3 has 15 amino acids. The CDR3: CAWSKKGQGSTEAFF. The CDR3 nucleotides read TGTGCCTGGAGTAAAAAGGGACAGGGGAGCACTGAAGCTTTCTTT.

This clone occurred a few times. V usage is TRBV6-5 and J usage is TRBJ1-1; possible D gene TRBD1, 6 bases. Per the germline V gene, CDR1 is MNHEY and CDR2 is SVGAGI. Trimming shortened V by 3 bases and J by 6 bases, and 11 bases separated the two germline ends. The CDR3 sequence is 13 residues long. The CDR3 is CASSYGGRAEAFF. DNA of the CDR3: TGTGCCAGCAGTTATGGGGGGCGGGCTGAAGCTTTCTTT.

The chain has TRBV6-5 and TRBJ2-2, with D hard to call. The CDR3 is made up of 14 amino acids. The germline CDR1 and CDR2 sequences are MNHEY and SVGAGI. Trimming left V 1 base short and J 5 bases short, with 8 bases between. The CDR3 nucleotides are TGTGCCAGCAGTTACTTTATCGGGACCGGGGAGCTGTTTTTT. Translation: CASSYFIGTGELFF.

At least ten counts were recorded for this clone. CDR3 DNA sequence: TGTGCCAGCAGCGTACCGGGAGGCTACGAGCAGTACTTC. Protein: CASSVPGGYEQYF. V and J are TRBV27 and TRBJ2-7; TRBD2 aligns across 7 bases. Germline V gene sequence: CDR1 MNHEY, CDR2 SMNVEV (reference sequence). CDR3 length: 13 residues. Germline trimming cut 6 bases from V and 3 bases from J; bases unmatched to any gene: 5.

This clone occurred a few times. The chain has TRBV27 and TRBJ2-1; 10 nucleotides match TRBD2. CDR3 size: 17 residues. Trimming at V came to 5 bases and at J to 2 bases, leaving 9 bases not matched to a gene. Germline values: CDR1 MNHEY, CDR2 SMNVEV (reference sequence). Here the CDR3 reads CASSETSGGDTYNEQFF. CDR3 sequence (DNA): TGTGCCAGCAGTGAAACGAGCGGGGGGGACACCTACAATGAGCAGTTCTTC.

This sequence joins TRBV28 and TRBJ2-1, with 9 bases fitting TRBD1. The germline V gene encodes CDR1 MDHEN and CDR2 SYDVKM. The ends lost 4 bases at V and 4 bases at J; junction bases unmatched: 17. The CDR3 length is 19 residues. This CDR3 reads CASSSPRNTPGQGYNEQFF. The CDR3 DNA follows: TGTGCCAGCAGTTCTCCCCGTAATACTCCGGGACAGGGTTACAATGAGCAGTTCTTC.